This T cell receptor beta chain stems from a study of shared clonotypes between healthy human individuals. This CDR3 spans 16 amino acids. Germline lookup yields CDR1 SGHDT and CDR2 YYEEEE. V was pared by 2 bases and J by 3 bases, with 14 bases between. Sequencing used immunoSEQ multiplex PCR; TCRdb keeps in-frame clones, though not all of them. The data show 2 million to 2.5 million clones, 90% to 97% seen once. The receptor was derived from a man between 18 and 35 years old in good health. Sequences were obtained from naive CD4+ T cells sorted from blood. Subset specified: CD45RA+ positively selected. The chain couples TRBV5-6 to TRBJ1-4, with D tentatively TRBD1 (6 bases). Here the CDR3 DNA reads TGTGCCAGCAGCTTCGTGGGGGGGCTAGCTAATGAAAAACTGTTTTTT. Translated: CASSFVGGLANEKLFF.